This T cell receptor beta chain was sequenced for a study of CD8+ T cells in alopecia areata. Study details: The study gave tofacitinib for 6 to 18 months, then 6 months off drug.

Findings of the study overall: Compared with mice, patients displayed less clear TCR sharing, possibly for HLA-related reasons.

Investigators isolated RNA and reverse transcribed it into cDNA to act as the sequencing template. TCRdb keeps only in-frame clones here, not all; method: immunoSEQ multiplex PCR. The profile shows around 180,000 clones, about three fifths of them singletons. The CDR3 has 11 amino acids. Germline-derived CDR1 and CDR2 are SQVTM and ANQGSEA. V was trimmed by 4 bases and J by 7 bases, leaving 9 bases between them. Treatment meaning: oral pan-JAK inhibitor, 5-10 mg twice daily. Alopecia areata patients had lesional scalp punch biopsies and peripheral blood taken from them. A FACSAria was used to sort CD4+ and CD8+ T cells. These cells came from PBMCs. On this clone: The target antigen is unknown.

Material: CD4+ T cells sorted from blood, obtained at week 24, from a patient treated with tofacitinib. The TCR originated in a human donor with alopecia areata. This chain joins TRBV29-1 and TRBJ2-3; D is uncertain. In DNA form, the CDR3 reads TGCAGCGTTGGGAAAGAGAATACGCAGTATTTT. Protein sequence: CSVGKENTQYF.